The rows below give T cell receptor beta chains drawn from one sample of a study of patients and donors after allogeneic stem cell transplantation. One entry per CDR3 protein results from TCRdb running MiXCR on the RT-PCR reads. The sample holds approximately 21,000 distinct CDR3 sequences; about 28% are singletons and the top ten take around 45%. Sequencing was performed on blood, either unsorted or a sorted T cell fraction (not recorded which). Every receptor here comes from a human donor who was either an allogeneic HSCT recipient or a stem cell or donor lymphocyte infusion donor (not recorded which). It is not recorded whose cells these are; they may come from a transplant donor. Each CDR3 is given with its conserved first and last residue. D genes are given only for firm matches. The size of a clone is reported for some rows only, either as once, few or many, or as a class for expanded clones.

V gene,J gene,clone size,D gene,CDR3 DNA,CDR3 protein
TRBV20-1,TRBJ1-2,NA,NA,TGCAGTGCTGAGGGGTGGGGAAGGGGCTACACCTTC,CSAEGWGRGYTF
TRBV7-9,TRBJ2-7,NA,NA,TGTGCCAGCAGTTCCAGCCCTGGCTCCTACGAGCAGTACTTC,CASSSSPGSYEQYF
TRBV6-1,TRBJ1-5,few,NA,TGTGCCAGCAGTGATTGGGGCCAGCATTTT,CASSDWGQHF
TRBV28,TRBJ1-6,NA,NA,TGTGCCAGCAACCCGCCCCGACAGCCCTATAATTCACCCCTCCACTTT,CASNPPRQPYNSPLHF
TRBV4-3,TRBJ1-2,many,NA,TGCGCCAGCAGCCAAGAGAGGGGGGTCCTCTTCGGTGGCTACACCTTC,CASSQERGVLFGGYTF
TRBV7-2,TRBJ2-2,NA,NA,TGTGCCAGCAGCTTAGGGAGATGGGGCACCGGGGAGCTGTTTTTT,CASSLGRWGTGELFF
TRBV18,TRBJ1-5,NA,NA,TGTGCCAGCTCACCGAGTGGGGGGGGCCAGCATTTT,CASSPSGGGQHF
TRBV6-6,TRBJ2-1,NA,NA,TGTGCCAGCAGTTACTCGACTAGAATGGATGAGCAGTTCTTC,CASSYSTRMDEQFF
TRBV20-1,TRBJ2-7,NA,TRBD2,TGCAGTGCTCCATGGACTAGCGGGGGTGTCTACGAGCAGTACTTC,CSAPWTSGGVYEQYF
TRBV6-5,TRBJ2-4,many,NA,TGTGCCAGCAGCTCCGGGGCCGAAAGAATTCAGTACTTC,CASSSGAERIQYF
TRBV20-1,TRBJ1-1,NA,NA,TGCAGTGCTAGCAGGGAATCAGCTTTCTTT,CSASRESAFF
TRBV10-3,TRBJ1-4,NA,TRBD1,TGTGCCATCAGTGGGGACAGGGCTACGACTAATGAAAAACTGTTTTTT,CAISGDRATTNEKLFF
TRBV12-3/TRBV12-4,TRBJ2-3,many,TRBD1,TGTGCCAGCAGTTTGGACAGGGCCCCTTACACAGATACGCAGTATTTT,CASSLDRAPYTDTQYF
TRBV6-6,TRBJ1-1,NA,NA,TGTGCCAGCAGCCCTCGGGGGGGCACTGAAGCTTTCTTT,CASSPRGGTEAFF
TRBV3-1,TRBJ1-6,few,TRBD1,TGTGCCAGCAGCCAAAATCCGGGGACAGAGGATTCACCCCTCCACTTT,CASSQNPGTEDSPLHF
TRBV27,TRBJ1-1,NA,NA,TGTGCCAGCAGTTCCCCGCGGGGGGTCGACACTGAAGCTTTCTTT,CASSSPRGVDTEAFF
TRBV5-6,TRBJ1-5,NA,NA,TGTGCCAGCAGCTTGGAAGCAGGGGCTAGAGGGCAGCCCCAGCATTTT,CASSLEAGARGQPQHF
TRBV5-1,TRBJ2-7,NA,NA,TGCGCCAGCAGCTTTTGGAGGCGTTCCTACGAGCAGTACTTC,CASSFWRRSYEQYF
TRBV20-1,TRBJ2-7,NA,NA,TGCAGTGCTGTCGGGACTCTCCCTTACGAGCAGTACTTC,CSAVGTLPYEQYF
TRBV2,TRBJ2-3,NA,NA,TGTGCCAGCTGTGATCTAGGAGATACGCAGTATTTT,CASCDLGDTQYF
TRBV20-1,TRBJ1-1,NA,NA,TGCAGTTCGCAGCGGAGCATGAACACTGAAGCTTTCTTT,CSSQRSMNTEAFF
TRBV20-1,TRBJ2-3,few,NA,TGCAGTGCTAAGCTAGCAGATACGCAGTATTTT,CSAKLADTQYF
TRBV4-3,TRBJ2-1,NA,NA,TGCGCCAGCAGCCAAGGATCCCCAGGAACCTGGGGGGTATACAATGAGCAGTTCTTC,CASSQGSPGTWGVYNEQFF
TRBV3-1,TRBJ1-1,NA,NA,TGTGCCAGCAGCCCGCGGGGGAGAATGAACACTGAAGCTTTCTTT,CASSPRGRMNTEAFF
TRBV6-6,TRBJ2-7,NA,NA,TGTGCCAGCAGTTCCTGGACAGAGCTAGACTACGAGCAGTACTTC,CASSSWTELDYEQYF
TRBV7-7,TRBJ1-2,NA,NA,TGTGCTAGCAGCTTAGTCCTAGGCATACGGGGGAACTATGGCTACACCTTC,CASSLVLGIRGNYGYTF
TRBV20-1,TRBJ2-3,NA,NA,TGCAGTGCTAGCCGGGAAGTTTTGCCTAGCACAGATACGCAGTATTTT,CSASREVLPSTDTQYF
TRBV2,TRBJ1-2,NA,TRBD1,TGTGCCAGCAGGGGAAGCCTTTGGACAGGGTACGCCTATGGCTACACCTTC,CASRGSLWTGYAYGYTF
TRBV12-3/TRBV12-4,TRBJ1-5,NA,NA,TGTGCCAGCAGTTTCACAGGGTTTGACTTGAATCAGCCCCAGCATTTT,CASSFTGFDLNQPQHF
TRBV29-1,TRBJ2-1,few,TRBD2,TGCAGCGTTGACCTAGCGGTTTTAATTTTTAGCTCCTACAATGAGCAGTTCTTC,CSVDLAVLIFSSYNEQFF
TRBV25-1,TRBJ2-7,NA,NA,TGTGCCAGCAGTGAGGCCCTTTCTTACGAGCAGTACTTC,CASSEALSYEQYF
TRBV9,TRBJ1-3,few,NA,TGTGCCAGCAGCGTAGCTCGGGGAAACTCTGGAAACACCATATATTTT,CASSVARGNSGNTIYF
TRBV20-1,TRBJ2-3,NA,TRBD2,TGCAGCGGGTCGAGCGGGGGAAACACAGATACGCAGTATTTT,CSGSSGGNTDTQYF
TRBV28,TRBJ1-6,NA,NA,TGTGCCAGCAGGCCCTTCTGGGCCGAGTCTGGTTCCTATAATTCACCCCTCCACTTT,CASRPFWAESGSYNSPLHF
TRBV7-9,TRBJ1-4,NA,NA,TGTGCCAGCAGCCCACAGGACCCGGGTGAAAAACTGTTTTTT,CASSPQDPGEKLFF
TRBV6-1,TRBJ1-5,NA,NA,TGTGCCAGCAGTGTCCAGGAGGATCAGCCCCAGCATTTT,CASSVQEDQPQHF
TRBV24-1,TRBJ2-1,many,NA,TGTGCCACCAGTCAAGCAGGGGCAAATGAGCAGTTCTTC,CATSQAGANEQFF
TRBV9,TRBJ2-3,NA,NA,TGTGCCAGCAGCGTGGGCGTCGAGACAGATACGCAGTATTTT,CASSVGVETDTQYF
TRBV7-7,TRBJ1-6,few,NA,TGTGCTAGCAGCTCTACGAATAATTCACCCCTCCACTTT,CASSSTNNSPLHF
TRBV28,TRBJ1-5,few,NA,TGTGCCAGCAGTTTCAGAATAGGCAATCAGCCCCAGCATTTT,CASSFRIGNQPQHF
TRBV20-1,TRBJ2-7,NA,NA,TGCAGTGCTAGAGGAGGGGCGGGCTACGAGCAGTACTTC,CSARGGAGYEQYF
TRBV6-5,TRBJ1-3,few,NA,TGTGCCAGCAGTTACGCCCGGACAGCTTTGGGTGGTGGAAACACCATATATTTT,CASSYARTALGGGNTIYF
TRBV12-3/TRBV12-4,TRBJ2-1,few,NA,TGTGCCATCGACCGGGGCAACAATGAGCAGTTCTTC,CAIDRGNNEQFF
TRBV12-3/TRBV12-4,TRBJ1-4,NA,NA,TGTGCCAGCAGTTTAACCTCCGAGGGTGAAAAACTGTTTTTT,CASSLTSEGEKLFF
TRBV4-3,TRBJ1-2,many,NA,TGCGCCAGCAGCCGCGGGGTATCGAGGAACTATGGCTACACCTTC,CASSRGVSRNYGYTF
TRBV6-5,TRBJ1-1,NA,NA,TGTGCCAGCACTCATCGGGGCGCGGGGAACACTGAAGCTTTCTTT,CASTHRGAGNTEAFF
TRBV12-3/TRBV12-4,TRBJ1-4,few,TRBD1,TGTGCCAGCAGTTTGGACAGGGGTTGGGGAAAACTGTTTTTT,CASSLDRGWGKLFF
TRBV12-3/TRBV12-4,TRBJ1-1,many,TRBD1,TGTGCCAGCAGGTACAGGGGGCTGGAGAACACTGAAGCTTTCTTT,CASRYRGLENTEAFF